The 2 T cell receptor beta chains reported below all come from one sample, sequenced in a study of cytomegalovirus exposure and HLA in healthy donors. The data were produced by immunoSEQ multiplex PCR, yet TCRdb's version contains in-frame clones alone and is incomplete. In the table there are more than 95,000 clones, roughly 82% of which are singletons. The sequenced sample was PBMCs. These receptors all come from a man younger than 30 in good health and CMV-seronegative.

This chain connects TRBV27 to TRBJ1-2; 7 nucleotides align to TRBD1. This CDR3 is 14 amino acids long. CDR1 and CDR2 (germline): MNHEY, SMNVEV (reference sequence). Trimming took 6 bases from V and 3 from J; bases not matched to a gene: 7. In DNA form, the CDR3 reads TGTGCCAGCAGAAACAGGGGCCTCGACTATGGCTACACCTTC. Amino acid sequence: CASRNRGLDYGYTF.

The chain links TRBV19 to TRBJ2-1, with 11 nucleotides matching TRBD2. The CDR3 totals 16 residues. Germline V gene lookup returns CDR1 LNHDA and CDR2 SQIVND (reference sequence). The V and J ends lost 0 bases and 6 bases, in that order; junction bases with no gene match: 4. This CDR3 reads CASSIDRLAGFNEQFF. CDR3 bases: TGTGCCAGTAGTATAGACCGACTAGCGGGGTTCAATGAGCAGTTCTTC.